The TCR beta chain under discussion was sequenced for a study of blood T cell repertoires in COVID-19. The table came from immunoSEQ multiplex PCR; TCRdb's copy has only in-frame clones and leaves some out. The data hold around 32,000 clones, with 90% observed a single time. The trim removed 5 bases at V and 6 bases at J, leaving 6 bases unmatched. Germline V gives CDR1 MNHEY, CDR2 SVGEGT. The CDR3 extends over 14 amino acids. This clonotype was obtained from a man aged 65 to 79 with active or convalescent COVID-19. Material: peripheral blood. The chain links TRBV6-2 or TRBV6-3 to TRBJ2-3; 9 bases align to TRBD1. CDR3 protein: CASSLRTGEDTQYF. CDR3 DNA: TGTGCCAGCAGTCTTAGGACAGGGGAGGATACGCAGTATTTT.